This T cell receptor beta chain is from a study of a mutant IDH1 vaccine in newly diagnosed glioma (dated by TCRdb to 2020 to 2023). In the study overall: Vaccination began 4-6 weeks after radiotherapy alone, or alongside temozolomide cycles in the chemotherapy-containing groups. Of the approximately 30 treated patients, about 62% were male and around 40% were female, and the mean age was approximately 41 years. Prior to enrollment, patients had been given standard therapy consisting of radiotherapy alone, temozolomide alone, or radiochemotherapy with temozolomide, with the combination given to most patients. The week-35 safety follow-up was designated visit V12, and the week-47 end of study was designated visit V13. Peripheral blood was drawn at six visits: V03 (baseline), V05, V07, V10, V12 and V13. For exploratory analyses, about 25 treated patients had longitudinal TCRB deep sequencing done wherever samples were available.

The protocol used for the library was the immunoSEQ multiplex PCR assay. Rearranged TCR beta chain sequences were amplified with the hsTCRB Kit following the manufacturer's protocol. An Illumina MiSeq was used to sequence the TCRB libraries. For the original study's pipeline: The proprietary platform of the kit vendor was used for demultiplexing, trimming and gene mapping. TCRdb retrieved this table from immuneACCESS and kept in-frame rearrangements only. Not all clones are present; in checked studies, unresolved V genes account for under half, and no reason is known for the remainder. That table is the source of V, J and clone size, and D and trimming were worked out from the DNA. This sample holds over 45,000 clones; around 94% were observed only once. The ten biggest clones cover about 2.3% of the sample. The CDR3 goes from the cysteine to the phenylalanine over 12 residues. The kept DNA is CDR3 alone, 36 bases in frame from the first base. CDR1 and CDR2 are drawn from the germline V gene: SNHLY, FYNNEI. Clipping removes 5 bases from V and 15 bases from J, with 6 as the unmatched junction base count.

The investigation overall reported the following: PBMC samples for TCRB deep sequencing were selected based on availability. Changes in the top peripheral T cell clonotypes picked up by TCRB sequencing did not appear to be linked to pseudoprogression. Immune responses induced by the vaccine were seen in around 93% of patients across multiple MHC alleles. The authors stated that sample limitations prevented analyses of patient blood samples from being reproduced.

The time point label for this specimen denotes: week 35, safety follow-up. Each vaccine dose was 300 ug of a 20-mer mutant IDH1 peptide in Montanide, given subcutaneously with topical imiquimod. Patients were given eight vaccinations, in weeks 1, 3, 5, 7, 11, 15, 19 and 23, which matched visits V03 through V10. Donors had newly diagnosed WHO grade 3 or 4 IDH1-mutant astrocytomas with loss of nuclear ATRX. The samples were drawn from NOA16, a multicentre, single-arm, open-label phase I trial in Germany that tested a mutant IDH1 peptide vaccine in humans for the first time. Genomic DNA for TCRB sequencing was extracted from EDTA blood using the DNeasy Blood and Tissue Kit. On this clone itself: Its cognate antigen has yet to be identified. No much larger clonotype is one base removed from it; base qualities were not supplied.

The rearrangement joined TRBV2 to TRBJ2-1; the central 11 bases match TRBD2. The clonotype comes from a man aged 45-65 years with glioma. The source was PBMCs, collected from a glioma patient whose treatment included an IDH1 peptide vaccine. The DNA is as follows: TGTGCCAGCAGTCAACTAGCGGGAGCGACGTTCTTC. This sequence encodes CASSQLAGATFF.